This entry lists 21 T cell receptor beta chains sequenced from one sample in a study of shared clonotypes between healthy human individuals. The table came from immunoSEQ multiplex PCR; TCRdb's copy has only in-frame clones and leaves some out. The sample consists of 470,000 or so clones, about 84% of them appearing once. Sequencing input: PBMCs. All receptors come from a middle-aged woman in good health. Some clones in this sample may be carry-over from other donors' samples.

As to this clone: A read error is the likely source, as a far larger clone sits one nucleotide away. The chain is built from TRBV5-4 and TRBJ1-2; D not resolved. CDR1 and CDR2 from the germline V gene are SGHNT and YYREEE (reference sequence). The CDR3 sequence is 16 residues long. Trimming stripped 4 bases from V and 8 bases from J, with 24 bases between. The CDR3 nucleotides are TGTGCCAGCAGCACCCAGGAGGAAAGTTACTGTGGAGGCTACACCTTC. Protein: CASSTQEESYCGGYTF.

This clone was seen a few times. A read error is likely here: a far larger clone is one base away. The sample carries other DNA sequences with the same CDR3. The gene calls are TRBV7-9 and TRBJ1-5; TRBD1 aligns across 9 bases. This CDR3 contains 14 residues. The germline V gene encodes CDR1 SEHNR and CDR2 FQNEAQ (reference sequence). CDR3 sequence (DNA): TGTGCTAGCAGCTTAGGGACAGGGAATCAGCCCCAGCATTTT. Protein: CASSLGTGNQPQHF.

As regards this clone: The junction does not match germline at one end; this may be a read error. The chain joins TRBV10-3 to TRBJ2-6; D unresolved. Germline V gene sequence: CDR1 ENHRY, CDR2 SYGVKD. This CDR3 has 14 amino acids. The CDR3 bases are TGTGCCAGCAGTTACTCGACTGGGGCCAACGTCCTGACTTTC. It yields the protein CASSYSTGANVLTF.

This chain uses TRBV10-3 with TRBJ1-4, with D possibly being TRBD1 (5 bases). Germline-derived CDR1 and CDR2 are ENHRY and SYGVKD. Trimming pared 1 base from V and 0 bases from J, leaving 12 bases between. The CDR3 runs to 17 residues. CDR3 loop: CAISEWGDRPTNEKLFF. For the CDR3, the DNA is TGTGCCATCAGTGAGTGGGGGGACCGGCCAACTAATGAAAAACTGTTTTTT.

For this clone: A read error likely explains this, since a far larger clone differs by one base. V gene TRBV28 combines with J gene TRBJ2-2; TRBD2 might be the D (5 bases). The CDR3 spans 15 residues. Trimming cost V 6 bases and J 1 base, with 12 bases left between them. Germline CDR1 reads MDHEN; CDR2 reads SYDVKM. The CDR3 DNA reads TGTGCCAGCAGGGGAGAGGATTTGAACACCGGGGAGCTGTTTTTT. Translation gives CASRGEDLNTGELFF. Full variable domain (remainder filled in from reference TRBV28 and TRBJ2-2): DVKVTQSSRYLVKRTGEKVFLECVQDMDHENMFWYRQDPGLGLRLIYFSYDVKMKEKGDIPEGYSVSREKKERFSLILESASTNQTSMYLCASRGEDLNTGELFFGEGSRLTVL.

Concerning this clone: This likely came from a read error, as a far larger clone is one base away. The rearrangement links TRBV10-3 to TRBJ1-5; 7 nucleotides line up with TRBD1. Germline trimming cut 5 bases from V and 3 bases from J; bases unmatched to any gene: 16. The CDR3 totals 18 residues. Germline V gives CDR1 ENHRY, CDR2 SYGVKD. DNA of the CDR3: TGTGCCATCAGTTATCGCGAAAGGACAGGACCCCTCAATCAGCCCCAGCATTTT. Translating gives CAISYRERTGPLNQPQHF.

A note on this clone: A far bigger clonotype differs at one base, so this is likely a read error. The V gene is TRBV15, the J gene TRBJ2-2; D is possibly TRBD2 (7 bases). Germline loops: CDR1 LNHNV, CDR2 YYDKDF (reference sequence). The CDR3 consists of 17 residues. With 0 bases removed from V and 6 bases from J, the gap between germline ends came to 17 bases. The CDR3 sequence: CATSRDSALGGAGELFF. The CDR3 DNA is TGTGCCACCAGCAGAGATAGTGCTTTAGGGGGGGCCGGGGAGCTGTTTTTT.

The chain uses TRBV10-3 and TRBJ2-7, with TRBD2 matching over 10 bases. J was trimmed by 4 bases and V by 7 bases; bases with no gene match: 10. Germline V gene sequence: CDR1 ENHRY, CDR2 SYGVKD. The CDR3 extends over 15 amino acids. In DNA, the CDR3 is TGTGCCATCACCTCCCCTACTAGCGGGAAATACGAGCAGTACTTC. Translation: CAITSPTSGKYEQYF.

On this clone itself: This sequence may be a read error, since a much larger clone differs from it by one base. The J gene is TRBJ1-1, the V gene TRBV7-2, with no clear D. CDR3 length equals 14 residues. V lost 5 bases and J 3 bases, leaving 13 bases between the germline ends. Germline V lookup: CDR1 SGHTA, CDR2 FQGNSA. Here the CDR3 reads CASSHRRLDTEAFF. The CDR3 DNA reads TGTGCCAGCAGCCATAGACGGTTAGACACTGAAGCTTTCTTT.

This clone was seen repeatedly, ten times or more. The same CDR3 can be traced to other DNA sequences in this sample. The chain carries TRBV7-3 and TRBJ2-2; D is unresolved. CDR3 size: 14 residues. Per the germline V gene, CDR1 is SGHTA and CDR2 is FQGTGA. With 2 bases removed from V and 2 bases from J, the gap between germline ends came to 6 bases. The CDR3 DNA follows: TGTGCCAGCAGCTTATCCTCAAACACCGGGGAGCTGTTTTTT. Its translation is CASSLSSNTGELFF.

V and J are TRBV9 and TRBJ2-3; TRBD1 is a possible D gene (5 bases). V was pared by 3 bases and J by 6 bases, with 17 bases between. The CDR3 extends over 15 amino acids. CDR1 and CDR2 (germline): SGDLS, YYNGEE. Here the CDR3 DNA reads TGTGCCAGCAGCGGTTCCCCTGAGCAGGGTGATACGCAGTATTTT. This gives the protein CASSGSPEQGDTQYF.

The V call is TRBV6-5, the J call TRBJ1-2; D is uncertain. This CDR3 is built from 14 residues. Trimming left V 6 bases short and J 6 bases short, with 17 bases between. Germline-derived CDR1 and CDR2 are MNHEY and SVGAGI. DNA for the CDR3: TGTGCCAGCAGACCAACGGGAGGGAAAAATGGCTACACCTTC. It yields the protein CASRPTGGKNGYTF.

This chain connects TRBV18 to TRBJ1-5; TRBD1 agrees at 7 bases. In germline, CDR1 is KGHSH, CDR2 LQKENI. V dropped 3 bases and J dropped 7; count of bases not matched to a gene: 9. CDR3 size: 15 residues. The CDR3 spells CASSPETGRQQPQHF. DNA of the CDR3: TGTGCCAGCTCACCCGAGACAGGGCGGCAACAGCCCCAGCATTTT.

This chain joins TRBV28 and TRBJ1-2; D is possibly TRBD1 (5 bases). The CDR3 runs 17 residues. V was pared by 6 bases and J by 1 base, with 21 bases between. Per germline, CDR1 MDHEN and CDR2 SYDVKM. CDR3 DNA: TGTGCCAGCAGCCATGGAGGGGCCGATCCAAATAACTATGGCTACACCTTC. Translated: CASSHGGADPNNYGYTF.

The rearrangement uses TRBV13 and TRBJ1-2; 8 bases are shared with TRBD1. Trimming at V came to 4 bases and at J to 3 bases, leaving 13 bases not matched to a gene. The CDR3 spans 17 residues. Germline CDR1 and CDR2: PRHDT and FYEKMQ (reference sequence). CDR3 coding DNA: TGTGCCAGCAGCTCCTATGGCCCCAGGGGGCAGGACTATGGCTACACCTTC. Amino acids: CASSSYGPRGQDYGYTF.

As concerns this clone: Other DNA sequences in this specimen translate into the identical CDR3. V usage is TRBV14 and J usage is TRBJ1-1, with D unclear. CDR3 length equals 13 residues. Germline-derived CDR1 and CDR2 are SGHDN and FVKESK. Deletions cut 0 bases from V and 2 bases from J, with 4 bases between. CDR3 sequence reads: CASSQELNTEAFF. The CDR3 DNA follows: TGTGCCAGCAGCCAAGAACTAAACACTGAAGCTTTCTTT.

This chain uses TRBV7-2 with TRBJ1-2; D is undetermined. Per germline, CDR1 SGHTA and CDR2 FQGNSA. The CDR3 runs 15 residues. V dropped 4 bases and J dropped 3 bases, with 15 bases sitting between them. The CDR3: CASSSLSGRDYGYTF. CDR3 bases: TGTGCCAGCAGCTCGTTGTCGGGTCGGGACTATGGCTACACCTTC.

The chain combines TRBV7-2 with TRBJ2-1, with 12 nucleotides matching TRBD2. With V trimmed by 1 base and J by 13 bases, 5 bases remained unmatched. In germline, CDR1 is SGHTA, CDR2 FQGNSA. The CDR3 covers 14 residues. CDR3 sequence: CASSLDLAGGFQFF. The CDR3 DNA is TGTGCCAGCAGCTTAGATCTAGCGGGAGGGTTCCAGTTCTTC.

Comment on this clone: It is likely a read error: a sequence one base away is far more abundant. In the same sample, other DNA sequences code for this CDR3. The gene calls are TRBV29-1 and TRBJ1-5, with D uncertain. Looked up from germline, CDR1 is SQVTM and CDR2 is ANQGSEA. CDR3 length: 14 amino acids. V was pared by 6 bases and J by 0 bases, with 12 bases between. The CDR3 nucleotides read TGCAGCGTCGGAGAGCAATATAGCAATCAGCCCCAGCATTTT. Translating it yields CSVGEQYSNQPQHF.

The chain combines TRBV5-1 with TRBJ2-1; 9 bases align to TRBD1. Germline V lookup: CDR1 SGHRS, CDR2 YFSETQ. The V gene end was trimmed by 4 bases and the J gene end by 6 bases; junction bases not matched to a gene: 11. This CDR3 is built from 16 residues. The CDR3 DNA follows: TGCGCCAGCAGCCGATTGTCGGGACAGGGTTCCAATGAGCAGTTCTTC. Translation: CASSRLSGQGSNEQFF.

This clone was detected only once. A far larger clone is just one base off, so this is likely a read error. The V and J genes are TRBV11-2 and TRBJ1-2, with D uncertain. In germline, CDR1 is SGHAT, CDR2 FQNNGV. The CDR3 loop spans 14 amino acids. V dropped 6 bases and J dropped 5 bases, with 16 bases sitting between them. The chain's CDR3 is CASSVEYNSYGYTF. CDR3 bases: TGTGCCAGCAGTGTGGAGTACAATAGTTATGGCTACACCTTC.